The rows below give T cell receptor beta chains drawn from one sample of a study of Graves' ophthalmopathy and Graves' hyperthyroidism. Via MiXCR, TCRdb re-called the multiplex PCR reads, giving one row per CDR3 protein. The data hold about 660,000 distinct CDR3 sequences, with 35% to 50% observed a single time. What was sequenced was peripheral blood. These receptors were taken from an adult man with Graves' ophthalmopathy. CDR3s leave out the opening cysteine and the closing phenylalanine or tryptophan. Clone size is shown for a subset of rows, as once, few, many or a class of expanded clone.

TRBV7-9	NA	TRBJ2-5	ASSPTGTEFETQY
TRBV20-1	NA	TRBJ1-2	SAFYYGYT
TRBV12-5	NA	TRBJ2-7	ASGTQYEQY
TRBV5-1	few	TRBJ2-7	ASSLVQGAAGYEQY
TRBV5-4	few	TRBJ1-1	ASSRDLMNTEAF
TRBV7-9	NA	TRBJ2-5	ASSPTGQTQY
TRBV10-2	NA	TRBJ2-7	ASSEAHTGSYEQY
TRBV12-3/TRBV12-4	many	TRBJ1-3	ASSRDVGVGNTIY
TRBV24-1	few	TRBJ1-2	ATSDGPGQSSGYT
TRBV10-3	NA	TRBJ2-7	ASSRYSSGGKEEQY
TRBV7-9	many	TRBJ1-6	ASSSPGTGGGPLH
TRBV20-1	NA	TRBJ1-2	SAKPGQGHGYT
TRBV29-1	few	TRBJ1-1	SLTGGNTEAF
TRBV29-1	few	TRBJ2-1	SVEYRGNEQF
TRBV12-3/TRBV12-4	many	TRBJ2-7	ASGWDGGYEQY
TRBV9	NA	TRBJ1-5	ASSRVSSNQPQH
TRBV12-3/TRBV12-4	NA	TRBJ1-1	ASSFQGNSEAF
TRBV7-3	NA	TRBJ1-1	ASSQNSGRNTEAF
TRBV9	NA	TRBJ1-2	ASSISEQGYYGYT
TRBV7-2	many	TRBJ1-2	ASSPDRVGYT
TRBV29-1	NA	TRBJ1-1	SVALLTGGAEAF
TRBV2	many	TRBJ1-5	ASRGTGGNQPQH
TRBV10-3	many	TRBJ2-7	AISPNSQGYEQY
TRBV20-1	NA	TRBJ1-2	SAREGEGAIYGYT
TRBV27	NA	TRBJ1-4	ASSPEQGGKLF
TRBV7-3	NA	TRBJ1-5	ASSKRTGGQPQH
TRBV11-1	few	TRBJ2-2	ASSQVQGYTGELF